These 3 T cell receptor beta chains were all obtained from the same sample, sequenced in a study of T cell responses to AZD1222 COVID-19 vaccine. Here immunoSEQ multiplex PCR was the method, and the copy in TCRdb shows in-frame clones only, minus some. The data show roughly 150,000 clones, with about 90% seen just once and about 5.9% held by the top ten. This sample comprised peripheral blood, obtained 28 days after the second AZD1222 dose. The receptors derive from an adult who received the AZD1222 COVID-19 vaccine.

The chain joins TRBV10-3 to TRBJ1-5, with 7 bases aligning to TRBD1. Germline V gene lookup returns CDR1 ENHRY and CDR2 SYGVKD. V trimming: 10 bases; J trimming: 0 bases; junction bases outside the gene matches: 3. This CDR3 spans 13 amino acids. CDR3 sequence reads: CASTGDSNQPQHF. CDR3 nucleotide sequence: TGTGCCAGCACAGGGGATAGCAATCAGCCCCAGCATTTT.

As to this clone: Mismatch with germline at one junction end may stem from a read error. Other DNA sequences within the sample encode an identical CDR3. The chain carries TRBV5-4 and TRBJ1-3, with D maybe TRBD1 (6 bases). Germline assignment: CDR1 SGHNT and CDR2 YYREEE (reference sequence). CDR3 length: 15 residues. The CDR3 DNA reads TGCGCCAGCAGCGCTACAGGGTTGGGAGGAAACACCATATATTTT. Amino acid sequence: CASSATGLGGNTIYF.

The chain has TRBV7-8 and TRBJ2-2; TRBD1 might be the D (6 bases). CDR3 length: 16 residues. V shed 2 bases and J shed 3 bases, with 13 bases lying between them. Germline V CDR1 and CDR2: SGHVS, FQNEAQ. CDR3 coding DNA: TGTGCCAGCAGCTTATCAGGGGTAGTTGACACCGGGGAGCTGTTTTTT. Its translation: CASSLSGVVDTGELFF.